This entry concerns a single TCR beta chain. No antigen is known for it. Original analysis: There were no quality scores in the junction-only immunoSEQ sequences, so filtering differed. Clones were sequenced by immunoSEQ multiplex PCR, and TCRdb holds only the in-frame ones, with some missing. V, J and clone size reflect that table, while D and trimming were determined from the DNA. The sample records roughly 1,600,000 clones, around 98.5% being singletons. CDR3 length: 14 amino acids. The V gene's germline CDR1 is MDHEN and CDR2 SYDVKM. The V end was cut by 6 bases, the J end by 5 bases, with 13 bases between. The data are from a study of shared clonotypes between healthy human individuals. Overall study context: There were three CD4 naive, three CD4 memory, two CD8 naive and one CD8 memory plates per donor.

Study results and limitations: There were few donors, and this limited the genetic and exposure-history diversity represented. A few donors showed sharing of approximately 4.7% of naive CD4 clonotypes.

The receptor was derived from a man aged 25 to 40 in good health. The rearrangement uses TRBV28 and TRBJ1-4; no firm D call. Sequencing used naive CD4+ T cells sorted from blood. This sample's subset: CD45RA+ positively selected. The CDR3 region is CASSPRVPNEKLFF. CDR3 bases: TGTGCCAGCAGCCCCCGGGTTCCCAATGAAAAACTGTTTTTT.